The T cell receptor beta chain described here comes from a study of OX40 agonist ivuxolimab in advanced cancers. The overall study: It was ivuxolimab, an agonistic anti-OX40 (CD134) antibody, that patients were treated with. The study gave patients intravenous ivuxolimab at 0.01 to 10 mg/kg every 2 weeks.

The CDR3 loop spans 13 amino acids. With 5 bases removed from V and 1 base from J, the gap between germline ends came to 10 bases. Germline V gene sequence: CDR1 SGHDT, CDR2 YYEEEE. Method: immunoSEQ multiplex PCR; TCRdb's copy keeps in-frame clones and lacks some. The table has tens of thousands of clones, roughly 80% seen once. Points on this clone: As yet, its antigen is unknown.

The study's findings and limits: Among some nonresponders, normalized T-cell clonal expansion was also low. Individuals who were partial responders at 0.1-3.0 mg/kg had clonal expansion that ranked among the lowest.

This TCR came from an adult with an advanced solid tumor such as melanoma, head and neck, liver or kidney cancer. The chain employs TRBV5-6 and TRBJ2-7; D perhaps matches TRBD1 (5 bases). Sequenced material: CD4+ or CD8+ T cells sorted from blood, taken in a trial of the OX40 agonist ivuxolimab. The chain's CDR3 is CASSFSGSYEQYF. The CDR3 DNA reads as TGTGCCAGCAGTTTCTCAGGGTCCTACGAGCAGTACTTC.